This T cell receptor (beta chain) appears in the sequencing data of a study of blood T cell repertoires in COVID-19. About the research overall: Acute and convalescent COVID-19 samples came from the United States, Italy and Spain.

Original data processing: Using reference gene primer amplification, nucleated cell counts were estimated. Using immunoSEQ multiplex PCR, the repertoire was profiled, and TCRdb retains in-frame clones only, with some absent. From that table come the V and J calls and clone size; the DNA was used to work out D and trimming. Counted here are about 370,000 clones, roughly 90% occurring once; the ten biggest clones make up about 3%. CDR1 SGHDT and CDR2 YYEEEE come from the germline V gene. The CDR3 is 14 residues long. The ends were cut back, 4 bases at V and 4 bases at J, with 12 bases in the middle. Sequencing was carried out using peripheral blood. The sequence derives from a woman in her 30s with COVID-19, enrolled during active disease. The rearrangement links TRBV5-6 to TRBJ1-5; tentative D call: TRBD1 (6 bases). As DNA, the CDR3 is TGTGCCAGCAGCCTGGACAGAGATAATCAGCCCCAGCATTTT. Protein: CASSLDRDNQPQHF.